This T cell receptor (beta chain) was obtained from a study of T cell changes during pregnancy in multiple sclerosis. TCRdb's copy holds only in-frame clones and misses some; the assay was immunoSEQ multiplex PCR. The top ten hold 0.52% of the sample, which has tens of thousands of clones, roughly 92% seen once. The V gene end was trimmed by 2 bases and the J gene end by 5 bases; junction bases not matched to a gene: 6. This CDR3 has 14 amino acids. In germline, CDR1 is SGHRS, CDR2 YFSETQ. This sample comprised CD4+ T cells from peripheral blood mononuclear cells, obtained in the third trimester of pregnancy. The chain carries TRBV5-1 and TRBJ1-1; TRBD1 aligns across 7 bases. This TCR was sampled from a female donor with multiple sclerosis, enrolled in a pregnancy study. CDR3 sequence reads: CASSFLRGNTEAFF. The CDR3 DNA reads TGCGCCAGCAGCTTCCTCAGGGGGAATACTGAAGCTTTCTTT.